This T cell receptor (beta chain) was sequenced in a study of cytomegalovirus exposure and HLA in healthy donors (dated by TCRdb to between 2016 and 2019). About the investigation overall: According to a later analysis, the 120 or so validation repertoires were produced on the same platform as the approximately 600 repertoires of the first cohort. The study was designed to test whether signatures of past pathogen exposure could be identified by cataloging public T cell receptors. Besides the first cohort of around 670 subjects, a separate validation cohort made up of over 95 different subjects was used. The study combined high-throughput TCR immunosequencing, statistical association of individual TCRs with disease status, and machine learning to predict cytomegalovirus infection status. Beyond this particular receptor, the publication reports: A few of the identified cytomegalovirus-associated TCR beta chains were confirmed in vitro to be specific for cytomegalovirus antigens. The authors suggested that the approach could potentially be generalized to other disease states and immunological phenotypes. Across donors, most TCR sequences were observed very rarely, whereas some public TCRs were present in many individuals. A later analysis lacked HLA typing for the validation cohort, so it scored co-occurrence in that cohort across all 120 or so repertoires. The classifier was reported to diagnose cytomegalovirus status with high specificity and sensitivity in both the original and validation cohorts. A later analysis found that TCRs clustered in the first cohort also tended to co-occur in the approximately 120 validation repertoires, with 94% of cluster scores above 0. A total of some 180 TCR beta chains were listed by the study as associated with cytomegalovirus.

Worth noting for this clone: Its antigen specificity is not known. Per-base quality was not reported, and no clone a single base away is much larger than it.

Preparation of the library involved the immunoSEQ multiplex PCR assay. For the original study's pipeline: To diagnose cytomegalovirus status from the catalog of TCR beta chain sequences, a statistical classification framework was built. TCRdb obtained this table from immuneACCESS and retained in-frame rearrangements with V and J assigned. These tables miss some clones; where compared with another copy, unresolved V genes account for less than half of the shortfall, and the remainder is unexplained. V and J calls plus clone size are reproduced from that table; the DNA served to infer D and trimming. This sample comprises 250,000 to 400,000 clones, 88% of them detected only once. Around 0.91% of the sample is taken by the ten largest. The donors were included in the validation cohort of roughly 130 subjects, a group kept apart from the approximately 700-subject first cohort. The CDR3 goes from the cysteine to the phenylalanine over 16 residues. Only the CDR3 DNA stays, 48 bases, in frame from base 1. The germline V gene (reference sequence) supplies CDR1 MNHEY and CDR2 SMNVEV. The germline ends are 24 bases apart after V is trimmed by 6 bases and J by 7 bases.

Rearrangement joined TRBV27 to TRBJ1-2, with no D gene named confidently. This TCR derives from a man aged 30 to 45 in good health and CMV-seronegative. Specimen: PBMCs. For the CDR3, the sequence is CASSYLPSGPEGGYTF. Read as DNA, the sequence is TGTGCCAGCAGCTACCTACCCTCGGGCCCTGAGGGTGGCTACACCTTC.